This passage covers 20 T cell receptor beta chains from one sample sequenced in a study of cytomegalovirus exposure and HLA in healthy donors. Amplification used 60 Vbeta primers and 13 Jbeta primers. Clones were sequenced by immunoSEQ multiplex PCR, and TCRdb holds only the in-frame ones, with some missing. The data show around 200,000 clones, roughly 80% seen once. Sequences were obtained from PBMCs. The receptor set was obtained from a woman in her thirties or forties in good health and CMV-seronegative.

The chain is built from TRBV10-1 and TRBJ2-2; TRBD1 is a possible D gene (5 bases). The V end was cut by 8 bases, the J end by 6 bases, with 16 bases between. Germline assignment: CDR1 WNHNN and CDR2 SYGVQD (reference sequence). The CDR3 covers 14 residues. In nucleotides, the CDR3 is TGCGCCAGCGCAGGGCAGCTAGGATCCGGGGAGCTGTTTTTT. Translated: CASAGQLGSGELFF.

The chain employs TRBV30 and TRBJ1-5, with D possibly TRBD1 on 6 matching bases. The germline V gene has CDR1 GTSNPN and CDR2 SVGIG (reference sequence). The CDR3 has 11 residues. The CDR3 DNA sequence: TGTGTAGACAGGAATGATCAGCCCCAGCATTTT. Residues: CVDRNDQPQHF.

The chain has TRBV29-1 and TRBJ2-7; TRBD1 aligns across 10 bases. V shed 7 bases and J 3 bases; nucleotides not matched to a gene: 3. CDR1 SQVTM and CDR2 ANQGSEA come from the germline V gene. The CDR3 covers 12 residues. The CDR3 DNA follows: TGCAGCGCGGGACAGGGGCGCTACGAGCAGTACTTC. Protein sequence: CSAGQGRYEQYF.

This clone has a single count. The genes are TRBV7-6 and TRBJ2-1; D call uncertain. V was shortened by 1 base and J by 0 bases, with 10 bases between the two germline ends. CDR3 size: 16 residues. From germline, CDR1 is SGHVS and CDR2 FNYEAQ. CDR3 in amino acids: CASSLGPRSSYNEQFF. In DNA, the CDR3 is TGTGCCAGCAGCTTAGGTCCCCGCAGCTCCTACAATGAGCAGTTCTTC.

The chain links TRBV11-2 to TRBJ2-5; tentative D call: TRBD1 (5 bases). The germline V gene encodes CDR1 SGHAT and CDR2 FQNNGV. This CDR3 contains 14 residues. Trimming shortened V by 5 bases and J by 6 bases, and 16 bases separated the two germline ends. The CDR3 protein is CASSNVSTAKTQYF. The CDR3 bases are TGTGCCAGCAGCAATGTCTCGACAGCAAAGACCCAGTACTTC.

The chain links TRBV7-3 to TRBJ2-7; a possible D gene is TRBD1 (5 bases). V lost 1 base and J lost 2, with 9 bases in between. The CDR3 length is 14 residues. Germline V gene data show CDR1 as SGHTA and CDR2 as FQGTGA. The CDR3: CASSLNQGPYEQYF. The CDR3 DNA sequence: TGTGCCAGCAGCTTAAACCAGGGCCCCTACGAGCAGTACTTC.

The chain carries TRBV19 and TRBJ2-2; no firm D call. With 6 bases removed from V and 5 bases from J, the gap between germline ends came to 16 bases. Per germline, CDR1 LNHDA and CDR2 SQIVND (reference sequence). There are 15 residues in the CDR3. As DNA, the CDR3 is TGTGCCAGTAGCGATAGAACCACCTTTACCGGGGAGCTGTTTTTT. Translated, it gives CASSDRTTFTGELFF.

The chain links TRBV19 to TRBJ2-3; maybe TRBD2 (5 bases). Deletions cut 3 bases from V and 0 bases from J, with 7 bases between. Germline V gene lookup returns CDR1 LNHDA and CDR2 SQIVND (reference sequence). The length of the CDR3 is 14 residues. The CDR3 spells CASSMGGSTDTQYF. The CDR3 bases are TGTGCCAGTAGTATGGGCGGGAGCACAGATACGCAGTATTTT.

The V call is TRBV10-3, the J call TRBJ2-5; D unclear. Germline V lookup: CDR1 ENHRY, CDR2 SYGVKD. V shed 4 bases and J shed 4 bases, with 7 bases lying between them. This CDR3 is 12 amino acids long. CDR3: CAISVGGETQYF. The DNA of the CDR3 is TGTGCCATCAGTGTTGGCGGAGAGACCCAGTACTTC.

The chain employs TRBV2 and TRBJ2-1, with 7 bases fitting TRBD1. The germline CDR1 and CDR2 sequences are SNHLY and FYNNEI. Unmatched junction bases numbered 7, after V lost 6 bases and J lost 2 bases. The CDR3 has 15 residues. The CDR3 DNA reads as TGTGCCAGCAGAAAACAGGGGCAAACCTACAATGAGCAGTTCTTC. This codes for CASRKQGQTYNEQFF.

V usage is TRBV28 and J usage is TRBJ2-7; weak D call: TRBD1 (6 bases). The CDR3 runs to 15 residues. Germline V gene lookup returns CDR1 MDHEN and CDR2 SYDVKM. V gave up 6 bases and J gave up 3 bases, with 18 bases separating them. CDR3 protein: CASSLGPGHLYEQYF. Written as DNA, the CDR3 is TGTGCCAGCAGCCTAGGTCCGGGACACCTCTACGAGCAGTACTTC.

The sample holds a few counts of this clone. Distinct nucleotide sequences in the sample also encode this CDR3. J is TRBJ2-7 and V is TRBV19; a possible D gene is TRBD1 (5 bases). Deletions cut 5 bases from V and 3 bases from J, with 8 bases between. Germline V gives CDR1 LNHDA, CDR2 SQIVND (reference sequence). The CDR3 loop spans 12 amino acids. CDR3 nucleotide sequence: TGTGCCAGTAGTCCGCAGGGCTACGAGCAGTACTTC. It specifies CASSPQGYEQYF.

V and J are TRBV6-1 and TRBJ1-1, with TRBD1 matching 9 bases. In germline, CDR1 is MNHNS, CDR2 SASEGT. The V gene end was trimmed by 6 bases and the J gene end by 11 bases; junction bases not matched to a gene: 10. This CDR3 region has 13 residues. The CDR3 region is CASSPLGQGTAFF. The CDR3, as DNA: TGTGCCAGCAGCCCACTGGGACAGGGTACTGCTTTCTTT.

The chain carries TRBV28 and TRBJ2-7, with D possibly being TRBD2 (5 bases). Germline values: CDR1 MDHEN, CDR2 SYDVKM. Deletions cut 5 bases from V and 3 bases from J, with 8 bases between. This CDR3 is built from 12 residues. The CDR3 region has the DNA TGTGCCAGCAGTCCTACTAGCTACGAGCAGTACTTC. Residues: CASSPTSYEQYF.

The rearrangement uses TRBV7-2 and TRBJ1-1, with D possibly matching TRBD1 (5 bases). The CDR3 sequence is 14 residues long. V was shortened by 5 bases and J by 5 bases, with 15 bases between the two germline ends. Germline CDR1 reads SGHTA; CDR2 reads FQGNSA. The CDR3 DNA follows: TGTGCCAGCAGCCTGGCGTCAGGGAGGACTGAAGCTTTCTTT. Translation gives CASSLASGRTEAFF.

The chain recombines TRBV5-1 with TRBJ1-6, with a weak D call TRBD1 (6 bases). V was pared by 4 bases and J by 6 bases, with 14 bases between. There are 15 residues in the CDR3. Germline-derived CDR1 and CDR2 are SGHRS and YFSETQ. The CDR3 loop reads CASSKWDMTNSPLHF. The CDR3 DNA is TGCGCCAGCAGCAAGTGGGACATGACTAATTCACCCCTCCACTTT.

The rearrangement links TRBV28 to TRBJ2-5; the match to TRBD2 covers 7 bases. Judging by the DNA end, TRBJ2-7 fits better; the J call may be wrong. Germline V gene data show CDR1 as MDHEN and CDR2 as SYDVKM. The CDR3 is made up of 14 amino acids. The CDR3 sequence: CASTTSQRDHEQYF. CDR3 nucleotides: TGTGCCAGCACCACCTCCCAGCGGGACCACGAGCAGTACTTC.

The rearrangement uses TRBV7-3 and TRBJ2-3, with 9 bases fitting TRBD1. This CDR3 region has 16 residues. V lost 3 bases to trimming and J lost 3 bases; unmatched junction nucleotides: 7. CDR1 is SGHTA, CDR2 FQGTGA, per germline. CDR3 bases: TGTGCCAGCAGCTTGGGGGACAGGGTCCGAACAGATACGCAGTATTTT. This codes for CASSLGDRVRTDTQYF.

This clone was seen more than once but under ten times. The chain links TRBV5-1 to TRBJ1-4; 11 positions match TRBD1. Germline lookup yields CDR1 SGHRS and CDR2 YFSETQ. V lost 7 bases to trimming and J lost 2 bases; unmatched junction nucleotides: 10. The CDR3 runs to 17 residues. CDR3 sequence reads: CASRTIGQGATNEKLFF. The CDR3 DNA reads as TGCGCCAGCCGTACTATCGGACAGGGGGCCACTAATGAAAAACTGTTTTTT.

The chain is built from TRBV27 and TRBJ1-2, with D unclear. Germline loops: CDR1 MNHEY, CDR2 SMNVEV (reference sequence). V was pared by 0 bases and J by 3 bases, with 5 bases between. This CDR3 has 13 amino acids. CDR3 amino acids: CASSLSRDYGYTF. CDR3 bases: TGTGCCAGCAGTTTATCGAGGGACTATGGCTACACCTTC.